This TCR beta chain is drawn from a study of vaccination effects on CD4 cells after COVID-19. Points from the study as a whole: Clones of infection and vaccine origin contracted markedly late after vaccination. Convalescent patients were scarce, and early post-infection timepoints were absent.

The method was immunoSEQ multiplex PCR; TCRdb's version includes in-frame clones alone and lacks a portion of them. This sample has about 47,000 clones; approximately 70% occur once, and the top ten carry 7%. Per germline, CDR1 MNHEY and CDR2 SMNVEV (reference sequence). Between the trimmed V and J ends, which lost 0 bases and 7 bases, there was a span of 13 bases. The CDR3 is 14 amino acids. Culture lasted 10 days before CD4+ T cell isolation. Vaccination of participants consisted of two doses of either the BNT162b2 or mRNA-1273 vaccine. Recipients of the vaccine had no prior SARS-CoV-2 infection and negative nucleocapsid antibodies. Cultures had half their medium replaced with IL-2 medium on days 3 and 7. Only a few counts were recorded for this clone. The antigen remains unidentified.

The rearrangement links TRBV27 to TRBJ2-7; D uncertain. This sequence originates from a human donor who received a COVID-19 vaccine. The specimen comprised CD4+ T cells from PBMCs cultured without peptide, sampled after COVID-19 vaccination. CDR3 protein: CASSLSGTVVEQYF. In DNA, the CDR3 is TGTGCCAGCAGTTTATCAGGTACTGTGGTGGAGCAGTACTTC.